A single sample is the source of the 17 T cell receptor beta chains below, sequenced in a study of T cells after yellow fever vaccination. TCRdb passed the 5' RACE reads through MiXCR, listing each CDR3 protein once. The sample includes about 220,000 distinct CDR3 sequences, 3% to 3.5% of them seen just once. The starting material was CD4+ T cells sorted from PBMCs, obtained 10 days after the yellow fever booster vaccination. The receptors here all came from a young man who received the YFV17D yellow fever vaccine.

The sample holds many counts of this clonotype. The chain links TRBV30 to TRBJ1-1; no firm D call. The germline CDR1 and CDR2 sequences are GTSNPN and SVGIG (reference sequence). The CDR3 runs 14 residues. V was shortened by 0 bases and J by 0 bases, with 8 bases between the two germline ends. In DNA form, the CDR3 reads TGTGCCTGGAGTGTAACGCTGATGAACACTGAAGCTTTCTTT. Translated, it gives CAWSVTLMNTEAFF.

This clonotype showed up many times. The chain couples TRBV27 to TRBJ1-1; 7 positions match TRBD1. Per germline, CDR1 MNHEY and CDR2 SMNVEV (reference sequence). V was pared by 5 bases and J by 11 bases, with 14 bases of the junction left unmatched. CDR3 length: 14 residues. As DNA, the CDR3 is TGTGCCAGCAGTAAAAACTCAGGGGGTATGACCGCTTTCTTT. Translated: CASSKNSGGMTAFF.

The gene calls are TRBV20-1 and TRBJ2-1; the D call may be TRBD1 or TRBD2 (6 bases each). The CDR3 contains 14 residues. Germline CDR1 DFQATT, CDR2 SNEGSKA (reference sequence). V was trimmed by 3 bases and J by 5 bases, leaving 14 bases between them. CDR3 amino acids: CSASPGADNNEQFF. The CDR3 DNA is TGCAGTGCTAGTCCGGGGGCGGATAACAATGAGCAGTTCTTC.

The chain couples TRBV5-6 to TRBJ2-5; perhaps TRBD2 as D (5 bases). Germline CDR1 and CDR2: SGHDT and YYEEEE. CDR3 size: 16 residues. V was pared by 0 bases and J by 1 base, with 13 bases between. CDR3 nucleotide sequence: TGTGCCAGCAGCTTGGTAGCCTTGGCGGGCCAAGAGACCCAGTACTTC. Translating gives CASSLVALAGQETQYF.

This sequence joins TRBV7-2 and TRBJ2-7, with 9 bases matching TRBD2. V shed 8 bases, J shed 3 bases, and the junction held 5 bases outside the gene matches. Per the germline V gene, CDR1 is SGHTA and CDR2 is FQGNSA. CDR3 size: 13 residues. CDR3 in amino acids: CASGSGGFYEQYF. In nucleotides, the CDR3 is TGTGCCAGCGGTAGCGGGGGTTTCTACGAGCAGTACTTC.

The gene calls are TRBV5-4 and TRBJ1-2; TRBD1 matches at 9 bases. The germline V gene has CDR1 SGHNT and CDR2 YYREEE (reference sequence). The CDR3 consists of 11 residues. The V gene end was trimmed by 2 bases and the J gene end by 14 bases; junction bases not matched to a gene: 4. The CDR3, as DNA: TGTGCCAGCAGCTTTCTAGGACAGGGGACCTTC. Residues: CASSFLGQGTF.

The genes are TRBV19 and TRBJ1-1, with TRBD1 identical over 9 bases. This CDR3 comprises 14 residues. Trimming took 9 bases from V and 5 from J; bases not matched to a gene: 10. Germline CDR1 and CDR2: LNHDA and SQIVND (reference sequence). CDR3 sequence (DNA): TGTGCCAGCAATCCGGGACAGGGAAAGACTGAAGCTTTCTTT. This gives the protein CASNPGQGKTEAFF.

This clonotype was counted many times. V usage is TRBV7-8 and J usage is TRBJ1-1; D unclear. Germline V gene data show CDR1 as SGHVS and CDR2 as FQNEAQ. This CDR3 is built from 16 residues. Deletions cut 5 bases from V and 8 bases from J, with 24 bases between. DNA for the CDR3: TGTGCCAGCAGCCCCCTTTCGAATCCGCTTGGGCCAGAAGCTTTCTTT. It yields the protein CASSPLSNPLGPEAFF.

The V and J genes are TRBV5-1 and TRBJ2-7; D is uncertain. The CDR3 runs to 13 residues. Germline CDR1 and CDR2: SGHRS and YFSETQ. Trimming stripped 4 bases from V and 6 bases from J, with 14 bases between. The CDR3 here is CASSQERVGEQYF. The CDR3 nucleotides are TGCGCCAGCAGCCAAGAAAGGGTCGGCGAGCAGTACTTC.

In its sample, this clonotype was seen many times. The CDR3 loop is CASSRTGTERYEQYF. The CDR3 bases are TGCGCCAGCAGCCGCACTGGGACGGAGAGGTACGAGCAGTACTTC. The genes are TRBV5-1 and TRBJ2-7; D is possibly TRBD1 or TRBD2 (5 bases each). CDR1 is SGHRS and CDR2 is YFSETQ in the germline V gene. With 4 bases removed from V and 4 bases from J, the gap between germline ends came to 18 bases. The CDR3 runs to 15 residues. Filled out from reference TRBV5-1 and TRBJ2-7, the complete variable domain reads KAGVTQTPRYLIKTRGQQVTLSCSPISGHRSVSWYQQTPGQGLQFLFEYFSETQRNKGNFPGRFSGRQFSNSRSEMNVSTLELGDSALYLCASSRTGTERYEQYFGPGTRLTVT.

This clonotype appeared many times. The rearrangement joins TRBV11-2 to TRBJ2-5; either TRBD1 or TRBD2 may supply D (5 bases each). The CDR3 runs 12 residues. The germline CDR1 and CDR2 sequences are SGHAT and FQNNGV. V was trimmed by 6 bases and J by 4 bases, leaving 9 bases between them. The CDR3 bases are TGTGCCAGCAGGGGGGTAGGAGAGACCCAGTACTTC. This encodes CASRGVGETQYF.

This clonotype was recorded at least ten times. The rearrangement joins TRBV7-8 to TRBJ2-5, with D unclear. CDR1 is SGHVS, CDR2 FQNEAQ, per germline. The CDR3 runs to 13 residues. V dropped 3 bases and J dropped 2 bases, with 7 bases sitting between them. The CDR3 spells CASSFGEQETQYF. The CDR3 coding sequence is TGTGCCAGCAGCTTCGGCGAACAAGAGACCCAGTACTTC. The full variable domain, with the rest looked up from reference TRBV7-8 and TRBJ2-5, is GAGVSQSPRYKVAKRGQDVALRCDPISGHVSLFWYQQALGQGPEFLTYFQNEAQLDKSGLPSDRFFAERPEGSVSTLKIQRTQQEDSAVYLCASSFGEQETQYFGPGTRLLVL.

In this sample, this clonotype turned up many times. The CDR3: CSVGGQGASEQYF. DNA for the CDR3: TGCAGCGTTGGGGGACAGGGGGCTAGCGAGCAGTACTTC. The chain couples TRBV29-1 to TRBJ2-7; 12 bases are shared with TRBD1. Per germline, CDR1 SQVTM and CDR2 ANQGSEA. The trim removed 4 bases at V and 6 bases at J, leaving 4 bases unmatched. The CDR3 is 13 amino acids.

The V and J genes are TRBV19 and TRBJ1-2, with 9 bases identical to TRBD1. The germline CDR1 and CDR2 sequences are LNHDA and SQIVND (reference sequence). The J segment lost 7 bases and the V segment lost 5 bases, leaving 14 bases of the junction unmatched. The CDR3 sequence is 16 residues long. The CDR3, as DNA: TGTGCCAGTAGTTCCCCCCCGGGACAGGGAGCCGCTGGCTACACCTTC. It specifies CASSSPPGQGAAGYTF.

Only a few counts were recorded for this clonotype. The chain couples TRBV19 to TRBJ1-3; weak D call: TRBD1 (5 bases). The CDR3 spans 14 residues. The V and J ends lost 6 bases and 0 bases respectively, with 9 bases between them. The germline V gene encodes CDR1 LNHDA and CDR2 SQIVND (reference sequence). CDR3 coding DNA: TGTGCCAGTAGGCCAAGGGGCTCTGGAAACACCATATATTTT. Amino acid sequence: CASRPRGSGNTIYF.

This clonotype showed up many times. This chain uses TRBV12-3 or TRBV12-4 with TRBJ2-2; 8 bases are shared with TRBD1. V shed 5 bases, J shed 1 base, and the junction held 6 bases outside the gene matches. CDR3 length: 16 amino acids. The CDR3 reads CASSPWGQVNTGELFF. DNA of the CDR3: TGTGCCAGCAGTCCATGGGGACAGGTGAACACCGGGGAGCTGTTTTTT.

In its sample, this clonotype was seen many times. The gene calls are TRBV3-1 and TRBJ1-1; D is undetermined. This CDR3 has 15 amino acids. Trimming left V 1 base short and J 4 bases short, with 13 bases between. Germline lookup yields CDR1 LGHDT and CDR2 YNNKEL (reference sequence). In DNA form, the CDR3 reads TGTGCCAGCAGCCAAGGGGTCGCGGCCGCCACTGAAGCTTTCTTT. Protein: CASSQGVAAATEAFF.